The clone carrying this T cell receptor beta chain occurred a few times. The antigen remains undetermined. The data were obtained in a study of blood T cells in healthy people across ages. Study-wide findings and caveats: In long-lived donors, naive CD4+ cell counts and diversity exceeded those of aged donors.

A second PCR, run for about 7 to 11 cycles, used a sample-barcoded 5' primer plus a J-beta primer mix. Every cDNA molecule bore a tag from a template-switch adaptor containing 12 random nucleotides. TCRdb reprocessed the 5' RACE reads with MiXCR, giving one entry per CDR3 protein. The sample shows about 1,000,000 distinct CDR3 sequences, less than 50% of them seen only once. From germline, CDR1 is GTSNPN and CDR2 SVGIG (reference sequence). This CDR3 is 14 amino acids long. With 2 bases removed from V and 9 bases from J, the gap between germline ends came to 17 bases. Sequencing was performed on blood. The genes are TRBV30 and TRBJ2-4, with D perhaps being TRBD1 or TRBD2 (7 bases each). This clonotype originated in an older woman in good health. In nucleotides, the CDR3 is TGTGCCTGGAGTCCAGGGGGAGGGGAGGGCATTCAGTACTTC. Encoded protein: CAWSPGGGEGIQYF.